The entry below gives a single T cell receptor beta chain sequence along with its context. The antigen remains unidentified. The PCR ran on 60 Vbeta and 13 Jbeta primers. Assay: immunoSEQ multiplex PCR; the TCRdb copy retains only in-frame clones and omits some. The sample carries 95,000 to 150,000 clones, approximately 69% recorded once. The CDR3 spans 15 residues. Germline V lookup: CDR1 SGHAT, CDR2 FQNNGV. V was pared by 1 base and J by 8 bases, with 4 bases of the junction left unmatched. The data are from a study of cytomegalovirus exposure and HLA in healthy donors. Study observations and caveats: Upon later analysis, TCR association rates were observed to vary by HLA locus, being highest for DRB1 and lowest for HLA-C. Relative to equally common others, HLA-associated TCR beta chains showed greater clonal expansion in a later analysis.

V gene TRBV11-2 combines with J gene TRBJ1-6; 8 bases line up with TRBD1. The receptor was derived from a man in his forties in good health and CMV-seropositive. Sequences were obtained from PBMCs. CDR3 coding DNA: TGTGCCAGCAGCTTAGGGCAGGGGGCCTATTCACCCCTCCACTTT. Protein product: CASSLGQGAYSPLHF.